What follows describes a single T cell receptor beta chain. The data stem from a study of OX40 agonist ivuxolimab in advanced cancers. Study as a whole: Across the patients, intravenous ivuxolimab was delivered every 2 weeks at 0.01 to 10 mg/kg. Head and neck, renal cell, melanoma or hepatocellular carcinoma were the cancers that dose-escalation patients had. Three patients had partial responses: one hepatocellular carcinoma, two cutaneous melanoma.

Measured with immunoSEQ multiplex PCR; TCRdb has only the in-frame clones, and not every one. In the table there are roughly 130,000 clones, 90% to 95% of which are singletons. Germline lookup yields CDR1 SGHAT and CDR2 FQNNGV. V was pared by 2 bases and J by 5 bases, with 9 bases between. CDR3 size: 13 residues. The clonotype originates from an adult with an advanced solid tumor such as melanoma, head and neck, liver or kidney cancer. This chain connects TRBV11-2 to TRBJ1-1; D is uncertain. The sample here was CD4+ or CD8+ T cells sorted from blood, taken in a trial of the OX40 agonist ivuxolimab. The CDR3, as DNA: TGTGCCAGCAGCTTATATACGGAGACTGAAGCTTTCTTT. Its protein is CASSLYTETEAFF.